A selection of T cell receptor beta chains follows, all from one sample in a study of CXCR3-negative and CXCR3-positive naive CD8 T cells. TCRdb reanalyzed the 5' RACE reads and collapses them to one entry per CDR3 protein, without DNA. The sample totals 150,000 to 170,000 distinct CDR3 sequences. Sequencing used naive CXCR3+ CD8+ T cells from blood. These receptors all stem from a human donor in good health. Some clones in this sample may be carry-over from other donors' samples. Both conserved end residues are part of each CDR3. Each record gives: CDR3 protein, V gene, J gene.

CDR3 protein: CATSRDWDDTFYGYTF
V gene: TRBV15
J gene: TRBJ1-2

CDR3 protein: CASSIGTTGTPPSSTDTQYF
V gene: TRBV19
J gene: TRBJ2-3

CDR3 protein: CSVEKQTDYGYTF
V gene: TRBV29-1
J gene: TRBJ1-2

CDR3 protein: CASSLVGGEQYF
V gene: TRBV28
J gene: TRBJ2-7

CDR3 protein: CSQAGRDNEQFF
V gene: TRBV29-1
J gene: TRBJ2-1

CDR3 protein: CASSPSWADTGNYGYTF
V gene: TRBV18
J gene: TRBJ1-2

CDR3 protein: CASSLFVGGANTGELFF
V gene: TRBV5-5
J gene: TRBJ2-2

CDR3 protein: CAIRPSGMNTEAFF
V gene: TRBV10-3
J gene: TRBJ1-1

CDR3 protein: CASSQVGGELFF
V gene: TRBV4-1
J gene: TRBJ2-2

CDR3 protein: CASSFLADTEAFF
V gene: TRBV7-9
J gene: TRBJ1-1

CDR3 protein: CASNPDRFGGTDTQYF
V gene: TRBV6-2/TRBV6-3
J gene: TRBJ2-3

CDR3 protein: CASSFGLAGGRETQYF
V gene: TRBV5-6
J gene: TRBJ2-5

CDR3 protein: CSVEGGLTYEQYF
V gene: TRBV29-1
J gene: TRBJ2-7

CDR3 protein: CASSQSLAGGPNTGELFF
V gene: TRBV4-2
J gene: TRBJ2-2

CDR3 protein: CASSLLVGQETQYF
V gene: TRBV13
J gene: TRBJ2-5